This entry lists 28 T cell receptor beta chains sequenced from one sample in a study of control samples from healthy donors and cancer patients (dated by TCRdb to about 2020). Libraries were prepared through the immunoSEQ multiplex PCR assay. Held by TCRdb, this immuneACCESS table contains in-frame sequences only and omits some clones. Under half of the omission traces to an unresolved V gene where checked; the cause of the rest is unknown. Present in this sample are just over 50,000 clones, more than 70% of which were seen just once. Of the sample, about 39% is held by the ten largest clones. Sequencing used PBMCs. The source is a man aged 50-59 years with head and neck cancer.

The chain carries TRBV27 and TRBJ1-4; maybe TRBD1 (5 bases). CDR1 is MNHEY and CDR2 is SMNVEV in the germline V gene (reference sequence). This CDR3 is 16 amino acids long. The V end was cut by 5 bases, the J end by 11 bases, with 24 bases between. CDR3 sequence (DNA): TGTGCCAGCAGTCCTACCCGGGACGGGGTATTTGGTAAACTGTTTTTT. Protein sequence: CASSPTRDGVFGKLFF.

The chain carries TRBV6-5 and TRBJ2-3, with TRBD2 identical over 13 bases. This CDR3 comprises 15 residues. V lost 6 bases, J lost 5 bases, and 5 bases stayed unmatched. Per the germline V gene, CDR1 is MNHEY and CDR2 is SVGAGI. The CDR3 DNA sequence: TGTGCCAGCAGCCGAGGGACTAGCGGGATAGATACGCAGTATTTT. This translates into CASSRGTSGIDTQYF.

The chain employs TRBV5-8 and TRBJ2-5; D remains unclear. CDR3 size: 14 residues. The ends were cut back, 3 bases at V and 5 bases at J, with 14 bases in the middle. Germline CDR1 SGHTS, CDR2 YDEGEE. In nucleotides, the CDR3 is TGTGCCAGCAGCTCGAGTCCCGGACGTGAGACCCAGTACTTC. Translation: CASSSSPGRETQYF.

This chain links TRBV3-1 (or the pseudogene TRBV3-2) with TRBJ1-4; no clear D gene. The CDR3 has 12 residues. With 1 base removed from V and 7 bases from J, the gap between germline ends came to 4 bases. Germline CDR1 LGHDT, CDR2 YNNKEL (reference sequence). The CDR3 DNA sequence: TGTGCCAGCAGCCAAGGAGTTGAAAAACTGTTTTTT. This gives the protein CASSQGVEKLFF.

This chain joins TRBV28 and TRBJ2-7; possibly TRBD2 for D (5 bases). The CDR3 has 15 amino acids. CDR1 and CDR2 (germline): MDHEN, SYDVKM. V was clipped by 7 bases and J by 1 base, with 17 bases between them. Written as DNA, the CDR3 is TGTGCCAGCACCGATCATGGAGCGGCGTCCTACGAGCAGTACTTC. It is translated as CASTDHGAASYEQYF. The full variable domain, in which reference TRBV28 and TRBJ2-7 provide the parts outside the CDR3, is DVKVTQSSRYLVKRTGEKVFLECVQDMDHENMFWYRQDPGLGLRLIYFSYDVKMKEKGDIPEGYSVSREKKERFSLILESASTNQTSMYLCASTDHGAASYEQYFGPGTRLTVT.

V usage is TRBV24-1 and J usage is TRBJ2-3; no firm D call. The V and J ends lost 2 bases and 2 bases respectively, with 19 bases between them. Germline-derived CDR1 and CDR2 are KGHDR and SFDVKD. CDR3 length: 18 amino acids. The CDR3 region is CATSDSKGTYRATDTQYF. Written as DNA, the CDR3 is TGTGCCACCAGTGATTCCAAAGGCACCTACCGGGCCACAGATACGCAGTATTTT.

The gene calls are TRBV10-3 and TRBJ2-3, with no clear D. The V and J ends lost 6 bases and 6 bases respectively, with 10 bases between them. The germline CDR1 and CDR2 sequences are ENHRY and SYGVKD. CDR3 length: 12 amino acids. CDR3 nucleotide sequence: TGTGCCATCAGGGAGATGGGGGATACGCAGTATTTT. It translates to CAIREMGDTQYF.

This clone has only one observation. The rearrangement links TRBV5-1 to TRBJ2-4; D gene unclear. Per the germline V gene, CDR1 is SGHRS and CDR2 is YFSETQ. The CDR3 runs 17 residues. Trimming left V 4 bases short and J 2 bases short, with 19 bases between. The CDR3 nucleotides are TGCGCCAGCAGCACAGAAATCATACGGTTAACCAAAAACATTCAGTACTTC. It yields the protein CASSTEIIRLTKNIQYF.

Only a few counts were recorded for this clone. This rearrangement joins TRBV5-1 to TRBJ2-7; tentatively, D is TRBD1 (6 bases). Germline V lookup: CDR1 SGHRS, CDR2 YFSETQ. The CDR3 runs to 14 residues. Trimming cost V 2 bases and J 2 bases, with 11 bases left between them. DNA for the CDR3: TGCGCCAGCAGCTTAGACAGGTTTCCCTACGAGCAGTACTTC. Protein product: CASSLDRFPYEQYF.

The chain carries TRBV18 and TRBJ2-5, with no clear D. V dropped 8 bases and J dropped 0 bases, with 13 bases sitting between them. The CDR3 totals 14 residues. From germline, CDR1 is KGHSH and CDR2 LQKENI. CDR3 nucleotides: TGTGCCAGCAAAACAAACGGGTACCAAGAGACCCAGTACTTC. Its protein is CASKTNGYQETQYF.

The rearrangement uses TRBV5-7 and TRBJ2-7; either TRBD1 or TRBD2 may supply D (5 bases each). TRBV5-7 is labeled an ORF, and its function is uncertain. The CDR3 has 15 residues. The V gene lost 5 bases and the J gene lost 5 bases, with 20 bases spanning the gap. CDR3 nucleotide sequence: TGTGCCAGCAGTCCTCACCGGGACCGAGGGGACGAGCAGTACTTC. It is translated as CASSPHRDRGDEQYF.

This chain links TRBV28 with TRBJ1-5; no reliable D call. Germline CDR1 MDHEN, CDR2 SYDVKM. The CDR3 is 12 residues long. V shed 11 bases and J shed 3 bases, with 11 bases lying between them. As DNA, the CDR3 is TGTGCCTGCCAGAGTAACAATCAGCCCCAGCATTTT. It is translated as CACQSNNQPQHF.

The chain's CDR3 is CASSPLRVAKNIQYF. CDR3 coding DNA: TGTGCCAGCAGTCCACTCAGGGTCGCCAAAAACATTCAGTACTTC. V gene TRBV27 combines with J gene TRBJ2-4, with a tentative D call TRBD1 (5 bases). This CDR3 is built from 15 residues. Trimming removed 5 bases from V and 1 base from J, with 12 bases in between. From germline, CDR1 is MNHEY and CDR2 SMNVEV (reference sequence).

The CDR3 bases are TGTGCCAGCAGCTTAGCTACCAGGACTTACGAGCAGTACTTC. Its protein is CASSLATRTYEQYF. This chain joins TRBV7-2 and TRBJ2-7, with a weak D call TRBD2 (5 bases). The CDR3 consists of 14 residues. Trimming took 0 bases from V and 4 from J, leaving 10 bases between them. From germline, CDR1 is SGHTA and CDR2 FQGNSA.

To note about this clone: Other DNA sequences in this sample translate to the same CDR3. The chain joins TRBV5-4 to TRBJ1-1; tentative D call: TRBD1 (6 bases). The CDR3 sequence is 16 residues long. V was pared by 4 bases and J by 5 bases, with 21 bases between. CDR1 and CDR2 (germline): SGHNT, YYREEE (reference sequence). The CDR3 nucleotides read TGTGCCAGCAGCAGGGCGTTCAGGGGTGAAAATACTGAAGCTTTCTTT. Its protein product is CASSRAFRGENTEAFF.

The V call is TRBV5-1, the J call TRBJ2-5; either TRBD1 or TRBD2 may fit D (6 bases each). From germline, CDR1 is SGHRS and CDR2 YFSETQ. Deletions cut 5 bases from V and 5 bases from J, with 19 bases between. The CDR3 extends over 15 amino acids. The CDR3 is CASRHTGPGAETQYF. CDR3 DNA: TGCGCCAGCAGGCATACAGGTCCGGGGGCGGAGACCCAGTACTTC.

The chain recombines TRBV27 with TRBJ2-1, with 7 nucleotides matching TRBD1. The CDR3 length is 15 residues. The V gene's germline CDR1 is MNHEY and CDR2 SMNVEV (reference sequence). V was clipped by 6 bases and J by 5 bases; unmatched bases: 10. CDR3 sequence (DNA): TGTGCCAGCAGGTTCCAGGGGGTAGAAGACAATGAGCAGTTCTTC. Its translation: CASRFQGVEDNEQFF.

The CDR3: CASSLLILTGRGGSSYEQYF. CDR3 nucleotide sequence: TGTGCCAGCAGCTTACTAATACTTACAGGGAGAGGGGGGAGCTCCTACGAGCAGTACTTC. The genes are TRBV7-8 and TRBJ2-7; tentatively, D is TRBD1 or TRBD2 (6 bases each). V dropped 2 bases and J dropped 0 bases, with 26 bases sitting between them. The CDR3 has 20 amino acids. Per the germline V gene, CDR1 is SGHVS and CDR2 is FQNEAQ.

V gene TRBV19 combines with J gene TRBJ1-1, with 7 bases identical to TRBD1. The V segment lost 6 bases and the J segment 6 bases; nucleotides outside the gene matches: 10. CDR1 is LNHDA and CDR2 is SQIVND in the germline V gene (reference sequence). CDR3 length: 14 amino acids. CDR3 sequence: CASSLTGLGSEAFF. DNA of the CDR3: TGTGCCAGTAGCTTGACAGGGTTAGGCTCTGAAGCTTTCTTT.

V gene TRBV6-1 combines with J gene TRBJ2-3, with 8 bases lining up with TRBD2. CDR1 MNHNS and CDR2 SASEGT come from the germline V gene. The CDR3 consists of 13 residues. This CDR3 is CSGGGRATDTQYF. The CDR3, as DNA: TGTTCCGGGGGGGGGCGAGCCACAGATACGCAGTATTTT.

V and J are TRBV18 and TRBJ2-3, with TRBD1 as a possible D gene (5 bases). The CDR3 extends over 17 amino acids. Germline lookup yields CDR1 KGHSH and CDR2 LQKENI. V was trimmed by 0 bases and J by 0 bases, leaving 13 bases between them. This CDR3 is CASSPPRQGPSTDTQYF. The CDR3 DNA sequence: TGTGCCAGCTCACCACCGCGGCAGGGCCCAAGCACAGATACGCAGTATTTT.

The CDR3 region is CASSITLATGELFF. As DNA, the CDR3 is TGTGCCAGTAGTATAACTCTAGCGACCGGGGAGCTGTTTTTT. The rearrangement links TRBV19 to TRBJ2-2; perhaps TRBD2 as D (6 bases). The CDR3 has 14 amino acids. Germline V lookup: CDR1 LNHDA, CDR2 SQIVND (reference sequence). Trimming took off 2 bases at V and 5 bases at J, with 9 bases between the two ends.

The chain couples TRBV5-1 to TRBJ2-3; D unresolved. Trimming removed 1 base from V and 5 bases from J, with 5 bases in between. Looked up from germline, CDR1 is SGHRS and CDR2 is YFSETQ. The CDR3 extends over 12 amino acids. CDR3 nucleotide sequence: TGCGCCAGCAGCTTGACAATAGATACGCAGTATTTT. Amino acids: CASSLTIDTQYF.

V usage is TRBV19 and J usage is TRBJ2-3; TRBD1 matches at 7 bases. Germline CDR1 reads LNHDA; CDR2 reads SQIVND (reference sequence). The V and J ends lost 5 bases and 4 bases, in that order; junction bases with no gene match: 9. The CDR3 sequence is 15 residues long. The CDR3 DNA reads TGTGCCAGTAGTCCCCGCAGACAGGGAGCAGATACGCAGTATTTT. It specifies CASSPRRQGADTQYF. Full variable domain (missing parts from reference TRBV19 and TRBJ2-3): DGGITQSPKYLFRKEGQNVTLSCEQNLNHDAMYWYRQDPGQGLRLIYYSQIVNDFQKGDIAEGYSVSREKKESFPLTVTSAQKNPTAFYLCASSPRRQGADTQYFGPGTRLTVL.

The chain is built from TRBV4-1 and TRBJ2-3; D may be TRBD2 (5 bases). Germline V gene lookup returns CDR1 MGHRA and CDR2 YSYEKL. Trimming took off 1 base at V and 5 bases at J, with 19 bases between the two ends. The CDR3 runs 17 residues. The CDR3 DNA reads as TGCGCCAGCAGCCAAGGGATCCGGGAAGGACCGGTAGATACGCAGTATTTT. Protein: CASSQGIREGPVDTQYF.

This clone showed up just once. V usage is TRBV25-1 and J usage is TRBJ1-6; D is unresolved. This CDR3 spans 12 amino acids. Trimming pared 6 bases from V and 6 bases from J, leaving 6 bases between. The germline V gene encodes CDR1 MGHDK and CDR2 SYGVNS. CDR3 nucleotides: TGTGCCAGCAGGGGTCCTAATTCACCCCTCCACTTT. This codes for CASRGPNSPLHF.

The J gene is TRBJ1-1, the V gene TRBV7-3, with a weak D call TRBD1 (6 bases). Germline V gene sequence: CDR1 SGHTA, CDR2 FQGTGA. V lost 4 bases, J lost 1 base, and 10 bases lay in between. The CDR3 totals 14 residues. CDR3 loop: CASSSTGPNTEAFF. CDR3 nucleotides: TGTGCCAGCAGCTCAACAGGGCCGAACACTGAAGCTTTCTTT.

The chain is built from TRBV30 and TRBJ1-2; 7 nucleotides line up with TRBD1. CDR3 size: 13 residues. The ends lost 8 bases at V and 4 bases at J; junction bases unmatched: 10. Germline CDR1 reads GTSNPN; CDR2 reads SVGIG (reference sequence). The CDR3 nucleotides read TGTGCCCGCAAGGAGACAGGGACCTATGGCTACACCTTC. It specifies CARKETGTYGYTF.